This TCR beta chain was identified in a study of CD8 T cells in ankylosing spondylitis. Regarding the study as a whole: It appeared that ankylosing spondylitis blood was characterized by a TCR beta motif of several highly homologous variants.

CDR3 length: 15 amino acids. The germline gives CDR1 DFQATT, CDR2 SNEGSKA (reference sequence). Trimming removed 3 bases from V and 0 bases from J; junction bases left unmatched: 4. In this sample, this clonotype turned up once. The antigen is undetermined. MiXCR, applied by TCRdb to the 5' RACE reads, yields one record per CDR3 protein. In the table there are 400,000 or so distinct CDR3 sequences, 25% to 30% of which are singletons. V is TRBV20-1 and J is TRBJ2-3; the match to TRBD2 covers 9 bases. Sequencing used blood, either unsorted or a sorted T cell fraction (not recorded which). The TCR was taken from a male donor with ankylosing spondylitis. The CDR3 loop is CSAREAGGSTDTQYF. In nucleotides, the CDR3 is TGCAGTGCTAGGGAGGCGGGAGGGAGCACAGATACGCAGTATTTT.